The next 11 T cell receptor beta chains were all read from a single sample in a study of blood T cell repertoires in COVID-19 (dated by TCRdb to about 2020). Libraries were prepared through the immunoSEQ multiplex PCR assay. The table was pulled from immuneACCESS by TCRdb, which kept in-frame rearrangements only. Such tables lose some clones; where checked, under half of the loss comes from unresolved V genes, and the rest has no known cause. This sample has around 170,000 clones in its table, and approximately 79% of those were observed once. The ten most abundant clones make up 3% of the sample. The source material was peripheral blood. The receptors derive from a woman older than 75 with acute or convalescent COVID-19.

The V and J genes are TRBV24-1 and TRBJ2-1; TRBD1 aligns across 8 bases. CDR1 is KGHDR and CDR2 is SFDVKD in the germline V gene. The trim removed 1 base at V and 4 bases at J, leaving 8 bases unmatched. This CDR3 has 17 residues. CDR3 sequence: CATSDLGGDRGYNEQFF. CDR3 DNA: TGTGCCACCAGTGATTTAGGGGGAGACAGGGGATACAATGAGCAGTTCTTC.

This clone was counted a few times. This chain links TRBV6-2 or TRBV6-3 with TRBJ2-2, with D unclear. The length of the CDR3 is 16 residues. V lost 2 bases and J 4 bases, leaving 14 bases between the germline ends. Germline CDR1 is MNHEY and CDR2 is SVGEGT. CDR3 bases: TGTGCCAGCAGTTACCCTCGGAGCTCCTCCACCGGGGAGCTGTTTTTT. It translates to CASSYPRSSSTGELFF.

J is TRBJ2-7 and V is TRBV27; the D gene is possibly TRBD2 (5 bases). V was shortened by 6 bases and J by 4 bases, with 16 bases between the two germline ends. This CDR3 contains 14 residues. CDR1 MNHEY and CDR2 SMNVEV come from the germline V gene (reference sequence). This CDR3 reads CASSLEWAGYEQYF. DNA of the CDR3: TGTGCCAGCAGCCTTGAGTGGGCGGGTTACGAGCAGTACTTC.

The chain carries TRBV27 and TRBJ1-6; 8 bases match TRBD1. The length of the CDR3 is 17 residues. With 2 bases clipped from V and 3 bases from J, the junction kept 6 bases outside the gene matches. CDR1 and CDR2 (germline): MNHEY, SMNVEV (reference sequence). The CDR3 protein is CASSLRTGIFYNSPLHF. In nucleotides, the CDR3 is TGTGCCAGCAGTTTAAGGACAGGGATCTTCTATAATTCACCCCTCCACTTT.

In regard to this clone: One end of the junction is discordant with germline, which a read error may explain. The chain recombines TRBV14 with TRBJ2-2; TRBD1 agrees at 7 bases. Germline V gene data show CDR1 as SGHDN and CDR2 as FVKESK. The CDR3 covers 15 residues. CDR3 protein: CASSQVTGAVGELFF. As DNA, the CDR3 is TGTGCCAGCAGTCAAGTTACAGGGGCGGTCGGGGAGCTGTTTTTT.

V gene TRBV24-1 combines with J gene TRBJ2-5; 8 positions match TRBD1. The CDR3 extends over 15 amino acids. The germline V gene has CDR1 KGHDR and CDR2 SFDVKD. V gave up 9 bases and J gave up 5 bases; unmatched junction bases: 13. The CDR3 sequence: CATDAGQGGPETQYF. The CDR3 nucleotides are TGTGCCACCGACGCCGGACAGGGAGGTCCCGAGACCCAGTACTTC.

This chain uses TRBV5-1 with TRBJ1-1, with TRBD1 identical over 8 bases. The CDR3 covers 14 residues. Germline V CDR1 and CDR2: SGHRS, YFSETQ. V was clipped by 3 bases and J by 4 bases; unmatched bases: 5. In DNA form, the CDR3 reads TGCGCCAGCAGCTCCGGACAGGGCGCCACTGAAGCTTTCTTT. Residues: CASSSGQGATEAFF.

The J gene is TRBJ2-5, the V gene TRBV5-4, with a tentative D call TRBD2 (7 bases). V was trimmed by 0 bases and J by 3 bases, leaving 12 bases between them. The CDR3 consists of 15 residues. Germline V CDR1 and CDR2: SGHNT, YYREEE (reference sequence). For the CDR3, the DNA is TGTGCCAGCAGCTTGGGGGGGGCGGGAGAAGAGACCCAGTACTTC. Translating gives CASSLGGAGEETQYF. The full variable domain, rest sourced from reference TRBV5-4 and TRBJ2-5, is ETGVTQSPTHLIKTRGQQVTLRCSSQSGHNTVSWYQQALGQGPQFIFQYYREEENGRGNFPPRFSGLQFPNYSSELNVNALELDDSALYLCASSLGGAGEETQYFGPGTRLLVL.

The chain has TRBV4-3 and TRBJ2-2; TRBD1 matches 7 bases. The V and J ends lost 4 bases and 2 bases, in that order; junction bases with no gene match: 7. This CDR3 is 16 amino acids long. CDR1 and CDR2 from the germline V gene are LGHNA and YSLEER. Here the CDR3 reads CASSLRGGRNTGELFF. DNA for the CDR3: TGCGCCAGCAGCCTCCGAGGGGGCCGAAACACCGGGGAGCTGTTTTTT.

This rearrangement joins TRBV2 to TRBJ1-2; no clear D gene. This CDR3 has 11 amino acids. V was shortened by 6 bases and J by 7 bases, with 9 bases between the two germline ends. Germline lookup yields CDR1 SNHLY and CDR2 FYNNEI. The CDR3 protein is CASRSAGGYTF. The CDR3 region has the DNA TGTGCCAGCAGATCAGCGGGTGGCTACACCTTC.

This clone has just a few counts. The chain combines TRBV5-6 with TRBJ2-7, with TRBD1 matching 7 bases. Germline assignment: CDR1 SGHDT and CDR2 YYEEEE. This CDR3 contains 13 residues. J lost 3 bases, V lost 4 bases, and 4 bases had no gene match. The CDR3 DNA follows: TGTGCCAGCAGCCTAAGACAGGGCTACGAGCAGTACTTC. Protein sequence: CASSLRQGYEQYF.